This record looks at one T cell receptor beta chain sequence and its context. The target of this receptor is not known. No much larger clone is present one base from it, and per-base qualities are unavailable. The sample is drawn from a study of blood T cell repertoires in COVID-19 (dated by TCRdb to 2020 to 2021). Regarding the research as a whole: Collaborator samples came from the United States, Italy and Spain and covered acute and convalescent phases of COVID-19. The material from the prospective study consisted of cDNA or gDNA derived from T cells, B-cell-depleted T cells, or PBMCs. Subjects who had been exposed to COVID-19, were actively infected with it, or had recovered from it provided the deeply sampled blood TCRbeta repertoires that made up the dataset. The repertoires were made available in a free public database intended to serve as a resource for research on the immune response to SARS-CoV-2. The samples were drawn from the first 160 participants of the ongoing ImmuneRACE study and from about 1,200 subjects provided by 6 global collaborators. The sample metadata nearly always contained a de-identified subject ID, COVID-19 status, age in years and sex. Where HLA class I and class II types were available, the types were taken from metadata supplied by the sample provider, not from assay-based typing.

TCRbeta CDR3 regions were amplified from genomic DNA by means of the immunoSEQ Assay, a bias-controlled multiplex PCR. Processing in the source paper ran as follows. Nucleated cell counts per sample were estimated from amplification of reference gene primers within the assay. Sequence reads were collapsed and filtered to measure the absolute abundance of every unique TCRbeta CDR3 rearrangement. Productive Simpson clonality was computed per sample as the square root of Simpson's diversity index over productive rearrangements. Not all clones reach the TCRdb copy of this immuneACCESS table, which keeps in-frame sequences only. Checked studies attribute under half of the gap to unresolved V genes and leave the rest unexplained. V, J and clone size are taken as reported in that table, and D and trimming were inferred from the DNA itself. This sample is represented by some 190,000 clones; just under 85% of them were singletons. Clones ranked in the top ten supply roughly 4.6% of the sample.

Collaborating institutions collected whole blood in K2EDTA tubes following their own protocols. For TCRbeta analysis, collaborators shipped samples in one of three forms: frozen whole blood, isolated PBMCs, or DNA extracted from either of those sample types. Study-wide findings and limitations: Clinical and demographic metadata were provided uncurated, with the amount varying by source and participant.

V is pruned by 0 bases and J by 3 bases, leaving 12 bases of the junction without a gene match. The germline V gene encodes CDR1 SGHRS and CDR2 YFSETQ. Reading from cysteine to phenylalanine, the CDR3 counts 18 amino acids. The sequence is cut down to CDR3 DNA, 54 bases in frame from base 1. The sequenced sample consisted of peripheral blood. The receptor chain draws on TRBV5-1 and TRBJ2-3; 8 bases in the junction line up with TRBD2. The receptor was derived from a woman aged 70-85 years with active or convalescent COVID-19. The nucleotides are TGCGCCAGCAGCTTGGGTCCCTTAAGCGGGAGTGCGACAGATACGCAGTATTTT. This gives the protein CASSLGPLSGSATDTQYF.